The present TCR beta chain was sequenced within a study of regulatory T cells in long-lasting Graves disease. Whole-study findings and limits: Favored gene segments in persistent disease were TRBV28, TRBJ1-2 and TRBJ2-5. Persistent Graves' patients possessed reduced TCR diversity relative to recently diagnosed ones.

Germline CDR1 SGHKS, CDR2 YYEKEE (reference sequence). Trimming cost V 1 base and J 2 bases, with 20 bases left between them. This CDR3 has 18 amino acids. Arm-PCR of CDR3 regions with iRepertoire HTBI primers generated TCR beta libraries. Authors' data handling: Across the samples, identification revealed 55 to 80 TRBV and 11 to 15 TRBJ segments. MiXCR was run by TCRdb on the multiplex PCR reads, yielding one entry per CDR3 protein. The V and J calls were not made by the authors but by TCRdb's processing. The repertoire holds around 450,000 distinct CDR3 sequences, with about 22% as singletons. For this clonotype: The antigen remains unidentified.

Time point described: persistent/refractory GD, antithyroid drugs over 5 years with positive TRAb. From PBMCs, RNA was extracted and then used to make the TCR library. This clonotype originated in a female donor with Graves disease. J is TRBJ2-3 and V is TRBV5-5; D unresolved. This specimen consisted of peripheral blood mononuclear cells (PBMCs), obtained when the disease was refractory, from a patient treated with antithyroid drugs. Here the CDR3 DNA reads TGTGCCAGCAGCTTGCCTTCGAGGTTGCGTGGGTACACAGATACGCAGTATTTT. This sequence encodes CASSLPSRLRGYTDTQYF.